Following are 32 T cell receptor beta chains from one sample sequenced in a study of neoadjuvant anti-PD-1 for oral cavity cancer. The time point here: after neoadjuvant nivolumab, at surgical resection. Clones were sequenced by immunoSEQ multiplex PCR, and TCRdb holds only the in-frame ones, with some missing. Altogether around 67,000 clones are present, about nine tenths being singletons, with the ten largest covering 2.5% to 3.5%. The input for sequencing was PBMCs, taken after nivolumab (anti-PD-1) treatment. These receptor sequences come from a person aged 40-85 years with oral cavity squamous cell carcinoma.

CDR3 sequence (DNA): TGTGCCAGCAGCTTCCGGGATTCACCCCTCCACTTT. Its translation is CASSFRDSPLHF. The chain links TRBV5-6 to TRBJ1-6; no reliable D call. The CDR3 covers 12 residues. Germline V gene lookup returns CDR1 SGHDT and CDR2 YYEEEE. Trimming pared 2 bases from V and 8 bases from J, leaving 5 bases between. The whole variable domain, filled in from reference TRBV5-6 and TRBJ1-6, reads DAGVTQSPTHLIKTRGQQVTLRCSPKSGHDTVSWYQQALGQGPQFIFQYYEEEERQRGNFPDRFSGHQFPNYSSELNVNALLLGDSALYLCASSFRDSPLHFGNGTRLTVT.

CDR3 sequence (DNA): TGCGCCAGCAGCCTCCTCGCCCGGACACGCAGCTCCTACGAGCAGTACTTC. Translated, it gives CASSLLARTRSSYEQYF. This chain links TRBV4-1 with TRBJ2-7; TRBD1 might be the D (5 bases). The V end was cut by 4 bases, the J end by 0 bases, with 19 bases between. The germline V gene encodes CDR1 MGHRA and CDR2 YSYEKL. CDR3 length equals 17 residues.

A few counts support this clone. The chain employs TRBV27 and TRBJ2-7, with TRBD2 matching 15 bases. The V gene end was trimmed by 6 bases and the J gene end by 3 bases; junction bases not matched to a gene: 0. The V gene's germline CDR1 is MNHEY and CDR2 SMNVEV (reference sequence). The CDR3 has 14 residues. Here the CDR3 DNA reads TGTGCCAGCAGGGGACTAGCGGGAGGCTACGAGCAGTACTTC. This codes for CASRGLAGGYEQYF.

The rearrangement links TRBV7-9 to TRBJ2-1; D unresolved. The CDR3 length is 11 residues. V was cut by 11 bases and J by 8 bases, with 13 bases left in between. Germline-derived CDR1 and CDR2 are SEHNR and FQNEAQ (reference sequence). The CDR3 region is CAREWGYEQFF. CDR3 DNA: TGTGCCCGAGAGTGGGGTTATGAGCAGTTCTTC.

This clone occurred once. V is TRBV5-4 and J is TRBJ2-2; D gene uncertain. The germline V gene has CDR1 SGHNT and CDR2 YYREEE (reference sequence). The CDR3 covers 15 residues. V was shortened by 3 bases and J by 4 bases, with 13 bases between the two germline ends. The CDR3 DNA reads TGTGCCAGCAGCTGGGCTCCAACCGGCACCGGGGAGCTGTTTTTT. Amino acids: CASSWAPTGTGELFF.

This chain joins TRBV10-3 and TRBJ1-2; weak D call: TRBD1 (5 bases). V was clipped by 3 bases and J by 7 bases, with 9 bases between them. Looked up from germline, CDR1 is ENHRY and CDR2 is SYGVKD. The CDR3 consists of 12 residues. CDR3 bases: TGTGCCATCAGTGAATCCGGGGCTGGCTACACCTTC. It translates to CAISESGAGYTF.

This clone has only one observation. The chain couples TRBV7-9 to TRBJ1-2; D is perhaps TRBD1 (5 bases). The CDR3 extends over 12 amino acids. The ends were cut back, 5 bases at V and 7 bases at J, with 11 bases in the middle. Germline-derived CDR1 and CDR2 are SEHNR and FQNEAQ (reference sequence). CDR3 sequence (DNA): TGTGCCAGCAGCCCAACGGGGGTTGGCTACACCTTC. Translating gives CASSPTGVGYTF.

The chain is built from TRBV7-9 and TRBJ2-1, with TRBD1 as a possible D gene (6 bases). V gave up 8 bases and J gave up 9 bases, with 8 bases separating them. The germline V gene encodes CDR1 SEHNR and CDR2 FQNEAQ (reference sequence). This CDR3 contains 10 residues. Here the CDR3 reads CASQGFEQFF. The CDR3 nucleotides read TGTGCCAGCCAGGGGTTTGAGCAGTTCTTC.

This clone is a singleton in its sample. The V gene is TRBV30, the J gene TRBJ2-3, with D perhaps being TRBD1 or TRBD2 (5 bases each). Deletions cut 3 bases from V and 5 bases from J, with 15 bases between. CDR1 and CDR2 from the germline V gene are GTSNPN and SVGIG (reference sequence). The CDR3 is 14 amino acids. The DNA for the CDR3 is TGTGCCTGGAGGGGACCGCGGTACCGAGATACGCAGTATTTT. It yields the protein CAWRGPRYRDTQYF. The variable domain in full, with the rest retrieved from reference TRBV30 and TRBJ2-3, is SQTIHQWPATLVQPVGSPLSLECTVEGTSNPNLYWYRQAAGRGLQLLFYSVGIGQISSEVPQNLSASRPQDRQFILSSKKLLLSDSGFYLCAWRGPRYRDTQYFGPGTRLTVL.

This chain joins TRBV28 and TRBJ2-7; D is uncertain. CDR3 length: 13 residues. Germline V gene data show CDR1 as MDHEN and CDR2 as SYDVKM. Trimming stripped 5 bases from V and 3 bases from J, with 11 bases between. The CDR3 spells CASSKGLLYEQYF. The CDR3 DNA reads as TGTGCCAGCAGTAAGGGTCTTCTCTACGAGCAGTACTTC.

The chain carries TRBV7-3 and TRBJ2-4; 7 bases align to TRBD2. The CDR3 runs 13 residues. Germline CDR1 is SGHTA and CDR2 is FQGTGA. The ends lost 4 bases at V and 9 bases at J; junction bases unmatched: 6. CDR3 protein: CASSSLTGGIQYF. DNA of the CDR3: TGTGCCAGCAGCTCGCTGACGGGGGGCATTCAGTACTTC.

This clone was seen more than once but under ten times. The V and J genes are TRBV27 and TRBJ2-1, with 12 bases aligning to TRBD2. The length of the CDR3 is 15 residues. Germline V gene data show CDR1 as MNHEY and CDR2 as SMNVEV (reference sequence). V dropped 5 bases and J dropped 7; count of bases not matched to a gene: 6. CDR3 in amino acids: CASSLAGGPGNEQFF. CDR3 DNA sequence: TGTGCCAGCAGTCTAGCGGGAGGGCCAGGGAATGAGCAGTTCTTC.

The chain recombines TRBV6-5 with TRBJ2-1; D remains unclear. CDR3 length equals 13 residues. CDR1 and CDR2 from the germline V gene are MNHEY and SVGAGI. Trimming left V 7 bases short and J 9 bases short, with 16 bases between. The CDR3 DNA reads TGTGCCAGCACCCCGGGTCCCTCGGTTGAGCAGTTCTTC. This sequence encodes CASTPGPSVEQFF.

This clone was detected only a few times. The genes are TRBV10-3 and TRBJ2-7; 12 positions agree with TRBD2. Germline CDR1 is ENHRY and CDR2 is SYGVKD. The CDR3 is made up of 17 amino acids. V shed 6 bases and J 1 base; nucleotides not matched to a gene: 10. The CDR3 reads CAIRDGQTSGSSYEQYF. The CDR3 nucleotides are TGTGCCATCAGGGACGGCCAGACTAGCGGGAGTTCCTACGAGCAGTACTTC.

The J gene is TRBJ2-3, the V gene TRBV6-5; 8 bases match TRBD1. J gave up 4 bases and V 2 bases, and 5 bases lay outside the gene matches. This CDR3 spans 15 amino acids. The germline gives CDR1 MNHEY, CDR2 SVGAGI. CDR3 protein: CASSYTGQGPDTQYF. DNA for the CDR3: TGTGCCAGCAGTTACACAGGACAGGGCCCAGATACGCAGTATTTT.

This clone has a handful of counts. The chain combines TRBV27 with TRBJ1-2; TRBD1 might be the D (6 bases). Trimming removed 6 bases from V and 4 bases from J, with 12 bases in between. Per germline, CDR1 MNHEY and CDR2 SMNVEV (reference sequence). The CDR3 length is 13 residues. CDR3 DNA: TGTGCCAGCAGGCCACAGGGAGGCTATGGCTACACCTTC. It codes for CASRPQGGYGYTF.

In nucleotides, the CDR3 is TGCGCCAGCAGCCACATAAGCGGGAGGCGGAATACGCAGTATTTT. It encodes CASSHISGRRNTQYF. The chain has TRBV4-1 and TRBJ2-3, with 9 bases aligning to TRBD2. This CDR3 region has 15 residues. Germline V gives CDR1 MGHRA, CDR2 YSYEKL. The J segment lost 7 bases and the V segment lost 3 bases, leaving 8 bases of the junction unmatched.

V gene TRBV5-8 combines with J gene TRBJ2-1, with D perhaps matching TRBD1 (6 bases). This CDR3 has 14 amino acids. In germline, CDR1 is SGHTS, CDR2 YDEGEE. Deletions cut 8 bases from V and 1 base from J, with 13 bases between. The CDR3 DNA reads as TGTGCCAGTCTTCAGGGGTGGTCCTACAATGAGCAGTTCTTC. The encoded protein is CASLQGWSYNEQFF.

This clone was detected once. The chain employs TRBV7-9 and TRBJ1-5; D is perhaps TRBD1 (5 bases). CDR1 is SEHNR and CDR2 is FQNEAQ in the germline V gene (reference sequence). Between the trimmed V and J ends, which lost 3 bases and 6 bases, there was a span of 15 bases. The CDR3 sequence is 15 residues long. Here the CDR3 DNA reads TGTGCCAGCAGCTTGGGGACCGGAGGCCCTCAGCCCCAGCATTTT. Amino acid sequence: CASSLGTGGPQPQHF.

The V call is TRBV6-1, the J call TRBJ2-7; TRBD2 matches at 8 bases. With V trimmed by 2 bases and J by 0 bases, 3 bases remained unmatched. Per the germline V gene, CDR1 is MNHNS and CDR2 is SASEGT. The CDR3 consists of 15 residues. CDR3 sequence (DNA): TGTGCCAGCAGTGAAAGCGGGAGCCCCTCCTACGAGCAGTACTTC. Translated: CASSESGSPSYEQYF.

This chain links TRBV7-9 with TRBJ2-1; no clear D. Trimming left V 3 bases short and J 8 bases short, with 5 bases between. This CDR3 is built from 11 residues. The germline V gene encodes CDR1 SEHNR and CDR2 FQNEAQ (reference sequence). CDR3 nucleotides: TGTGCCAGCAGCTTGGGCCATGAGCAGTTCTTC. Translating it yields CASSLGHEQFF.

V gene TRBV6-5 combines with J gene TRBJ1-1; D is unclear. Per the germline V gene, CDR1 is MNHEY and CDR2 is SVGAGI. V was cut by 0 bases and J by 4 bases, with 9 bases left in between. The CDR3 spans 14 residues. As DNA, the CDR3 is TGTGCCAGCAGTTACTCAGGGATCGGCACTGAAGCTTTCTTT. Its translation: CASSYSGIGTEAFF.

This clone has just a few counts. The CDR3 region has the DNA TGTGCCAGCATGGGGTCATCTTATGGCTACACCTTC. It yields the protein CASMGSSYGYTF. The chain has TRBV27 and TRBJ1-2; no clear D. Germline CDR1 is MNHEY and CDR2 is SMNVEV (reference sequence). CDR3 size: 12 residues. Between the trimmed V and J ends, which lost 7 bases and 5 bases, there was a span of 11 bases.

V is TRBV2 and J is TRBJ1-2, with 7 bases aligning to TRBD1. V shed 4 bases, J shed 4 bases, and the junction held 6 bases outside the gene matches. The CDR3 contains 14 residues. Germline CDR1 reads SNHLY; CDR2 reads FYNNEI. CDR3 protein: CASSVGTGAYGYTF. The CDR3 DNA reads TGTGCCAGCAGTGTGGGTACAGGGGCCTATGGCTACACCTTC.

This chain uses TRBV29-1 with TRBJ2-5; possible D gene TRBD1, 6 bases. V shed 6 bases and J shed 4 bases, with 15 bases lying between them. The germline V gene encodes CDR1 SQVTM and CDR2 ANQGSEA. This CDR3 has 13 amino acids. CDR3 in DNA: TGCAGCGTGGACAGAAATCGGGGAGAGACCCAGTACTTC. It codes for CSVDRNRGETQYF.

The chain links TRBV25-1 to TRBJ1-4; D uncertain. CDR3 length: 16 residues. Trimming removed 2 bases at V and 0 bases at J, with 10 bases between. Germline V gene lookup returns CDR1 MGHDK and CDR2 SYGVNS. This CDR3 reads CASSEIGRTTNEKLFF. CDR3 bases: TGTGCCAGCAGTGAAATAGGACGGACAACTAATGAAAAACTGTTTTTT.

This clone has only one observation. The chain is built from TRBV2 and TRBJ1-5, with 7 bases that match TRBD1. Germline CDR1 reads SNHLY; CDR2 reads FYNNEI. The CDR3 has 15 residues. V trimming: 6 bases; J trimming: 0 bases; junction bases outside the gene matches: 5. The DNA for the CDR3 is TGTGCCAGCAGAGGGACAGTCAATAGCAATCAGCCCCAGCATTTT. Protein product: CASRGTVNSNQPQHF.

V and J are TRBV6-6 and TRBJ1-1, with TRBD1 identical over 8 bases. V was clipped by 6 bases and J by 0 bases; unmatched bases: 6. Germline V CDR1 and CDR2: MNHNY, SVGAGI (reference sequence). CDR3 length: 15 amino acids. CDR3 amino acids: CASSLGQGLNTEAFF. DNA of the CDR3: TGTGCCAGCAGCTTAGGACAGGGATTGAACACTGAAGCTTTCTTT.

The V gene is TRBV19, the J gene TRBJ1-1, with a possible D match to TRBD1 (6 bases). This CDR3 has 14 amino acids. Per the germline V gene, CDR1 is LNHDA and CDR2 is SQIVND (reference sequence). V lost 3 bases and J lost 5, with 13 bases in between. In nucleotides, the CDR3 is TGTGCCAGTAGTATGGGGGGGGCTCGAACTGAAGCTTTCTTT. This codes for CASSMGGARTEAFF.

The V call is TRBV19, the J call TRBJ2-7, with 9 bases identical to TRBD2. The CDR3 has 16 amino acids. V dropped 1 base and J dropped 4; count of bases not matched to a gene: 8. The germline CDR1 and CDR2 sequences are LNHDA and SQIVND (reference sequence). CDR3 DNA: TGTGCCAGTAGTATAGCCGCTAGCGGGGAGATATACGAGCAGTACTTC. Translation: CASSIAASGEIYEQYF.

The V call is TRBV19, the J call TRBJ1-5, with TRBD1 as a possible D gene (6 bases). This CDR3 has 15 amino acids. Trimming removed 0 bases at V and 4 bases at J, with 10 bases between. Germline CDR1 and CDR2: LNHDA and SQIVND (reference sequence). The CDR3: CASSIDRTVNQPQHF. Written as DNA, the CDR3 is TGTGCCAGTAGTATAGATCGGACAGTAAATCAGCCCCAGCATTTT. Full variable domain (outside the CDR3, taken from reference TRBV19 and TRBJ1-5): DGGITQSPKYLFRKEGQNVTLSCEQNLNHDAMYWYRQDPGQGLRLIYYSQIVNDFQKGDIAEGYSVSREKKESFPLTVTSAQKNPTAFYLCASSIDRTVNQPQHFGDGTRLSIL.

The rearrangement joins TRBV5-6 to TRBJ2-3; unclear D gene. The CDR3 covers 13 residues. CDR1 is SGHDT, CDR2 YYEEEE, per germline. V lost 2 bases, J lost 1 base, and 5 bases lay in between. The CDR3 region has the DNA TGTGCCAGCAGCTTTTCACGCACAGATACGCAGTATTTT. Its translation is CASSFSRTDTQYF.